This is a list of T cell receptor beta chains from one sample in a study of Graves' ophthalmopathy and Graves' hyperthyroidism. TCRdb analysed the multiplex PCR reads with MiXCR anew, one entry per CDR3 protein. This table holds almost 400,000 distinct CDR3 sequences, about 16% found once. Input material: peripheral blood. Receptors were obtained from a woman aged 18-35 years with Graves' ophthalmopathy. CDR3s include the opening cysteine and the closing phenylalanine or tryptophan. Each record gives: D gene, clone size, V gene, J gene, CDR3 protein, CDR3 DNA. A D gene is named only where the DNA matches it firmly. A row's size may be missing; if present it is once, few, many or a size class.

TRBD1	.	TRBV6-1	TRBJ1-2	CASSEAHGQGNYGYTF	TGTGCCAGCAGTGAAGCGCACGGACAGGGAAACTATGGCTACACCTTC
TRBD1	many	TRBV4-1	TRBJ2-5	CASSQPRGTGTQETQYF	TGCGCCAGCAGCCAGCCAAGGGGGACAGGGACCCAAGAGACCCAGTACTTC
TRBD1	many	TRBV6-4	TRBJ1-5	CASIGGTGGYSNQPQHF	TGTGCCAGCATAGGGGGGACAGGGGGCTATAGCAATCAGCCCCAGCATTTT
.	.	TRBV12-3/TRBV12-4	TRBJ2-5	CASSLTFQETQYF	TGTGCCAGCAGTTTAACCTTTCAAGAGACCCAGTACTTC
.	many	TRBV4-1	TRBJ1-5	CASSQDKPGASNQPQHF	TGCGCCAGCAGCCAAGATAAACCAGGAGCTAGCAATCAGCCCCAGCATTTT
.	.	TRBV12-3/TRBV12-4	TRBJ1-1	CASTQAYDTEAFF	TGTGCCAGCACCCAAGCTTACGACACTGAAGCTTTCTTT
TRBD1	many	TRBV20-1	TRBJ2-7	CSAQSRDRFLYEQYF	TGCAGTGCTCAGTCCCGGGACAGGTTCCTCTACGAGCAGTACTTC
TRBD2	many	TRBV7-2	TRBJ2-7	CASSFSGGVQEQYF	TGTGCCAGCAGCTTTAGCGGGGGGGTTCAGGAGCAGTACTTC
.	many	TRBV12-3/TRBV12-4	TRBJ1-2	CASSLGGDFGYTF	TGTGCCAGCAGTTTAGGAGGGGATTTTGGCTACACCTTC
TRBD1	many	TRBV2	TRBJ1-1	CASSQQGVNTEAFF	TGTGCCAGCAGTCAACAGGGGGTAAACACTGAAGCTTTCTTT
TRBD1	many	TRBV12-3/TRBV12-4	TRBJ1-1	CASTLTGGLKINTEAFF	TGTGCCAGCACCTTGACAGGGGGCCTGAAAATTAACACTGAAGCTTTCTTT
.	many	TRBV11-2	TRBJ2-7	CASSLGTKPYEQYF	TGTGCCAGCAGCTTGGGCACAAAGCCCTACGAGCAGTACTTC
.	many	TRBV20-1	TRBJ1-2	CSAKGWSGYTF	TGCAGTGCTAAGGGGTGGAGTGGCTACACCTTC
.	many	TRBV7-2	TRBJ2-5	CASSLVGIQETQYF	TGTGCCAGCAGCTTAGTTGGGATCCAAGAGACCCAGTACTTC
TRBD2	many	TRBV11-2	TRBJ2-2	CASSRSGSYTGELFF	TGTGCCAGCAGCCGTAGCGGGAGTTATACCGGGGAGCTGTTTTTT
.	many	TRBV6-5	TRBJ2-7	CASSNRVGDEQYF	TGTGCCAGCTCTAACAGGGTCGGGGACGAGCAGTACTTC
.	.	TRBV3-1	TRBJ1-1	CASSLRGRDTEAFF	TGTGCCAGCAGCCTGCGGGGGCGTGACACTGAAGCTTTCTTT
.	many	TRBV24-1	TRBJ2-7	CATSSAERRTEQYF	TGTGCCACCAGCAGCGCGGAGAGGAGGACAGAGCAGTACTTC
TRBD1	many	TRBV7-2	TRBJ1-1	CASSSGQGGNTEAFF	TGTGCCAGCAGCTCGGGACAGGGTGGGAACACTGAAGCTTTCTTT
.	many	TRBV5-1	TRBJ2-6	CASSLLVGAPSGANVLTF	TGCGCCAGCAGCTTGTTAGTAGGGGCCCCCTCTGGGGCCAACGTCCTGACTTTC
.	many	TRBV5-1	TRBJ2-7	CASTLSGGSSYEQYF	TGCGCCAGCACCCTATCAGGGGGGAGTTCCTACGAGCAGTACTTC
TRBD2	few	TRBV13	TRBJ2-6	CASSRRWAGGGLATGANVLTF	TGTGCCAGCAGCCGGCGTTGGGCAGGGGGGGGACTAGCTACTGGGGCCAACGTCCTGACTTTC
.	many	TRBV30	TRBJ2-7	CAWNRTPYEQYF	TGTGCCTGGAATAGGACCCCCTACGAGCAGTACTTC
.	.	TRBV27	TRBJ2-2	CASSFPNTEELFF	TGTGCCAGCAGTTTTCCGAACACCGAGGAGCTGTTTTTT
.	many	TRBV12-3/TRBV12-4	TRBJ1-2	CASSLGIYYGYTF	TGTGCCAGCAGTTTAGGGATTTACTATGGCTACACCTTC
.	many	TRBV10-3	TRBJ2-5	CAIRGGGGETQYF	TGTGCCATCAGGGGAGGAGGTGGGGAGACCCAGTACTTC
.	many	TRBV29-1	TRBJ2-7	CSASGGGDIYEQYF	TGCAGCGCCTCTGGGGGGGGCGACATCTACGAGCAGTACTTC
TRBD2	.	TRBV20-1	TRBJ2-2	CSARDLAGAGTGELFF	TGCAGTGCTAGAGATCTAGCGGGAGCGGGCACCGGGGAGCTGTTTTTT
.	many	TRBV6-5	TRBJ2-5	CASRGQTGKETQYF	TGTGCCAGCAGGGGCCAGACAGGAAAAGAGACCCAGTACTTC
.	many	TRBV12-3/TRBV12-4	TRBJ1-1	CASSSGTNTEAFF	TGTGCCAGCAGCTCAGGGACAAACACTGAAGCTTTCTTT
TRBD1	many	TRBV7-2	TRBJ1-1	CASSLRTGLTTEAFF	TGTGCCAGCAGCTTACGGACAGGGCTTACCACTGAAGCTTTCTTT
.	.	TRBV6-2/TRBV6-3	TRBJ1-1	CASTPGGYYTEAFF	TGTGCCAGCACCCCTGGGGGGTATTACACTGAAGCTTTCTTT
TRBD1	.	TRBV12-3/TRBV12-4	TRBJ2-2	CASSFEGTAGAGELFF	TGTGCCAGCAGTTTTGAGGGGACAGCAGGGGCCGGGGAGCTGTTTTTT
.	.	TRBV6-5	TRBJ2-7	CASSYAGTGPNEQYF	TGTGCCAGCAGTTACGCGGGAACGGGTCCCAACGAGCAGTACTTC
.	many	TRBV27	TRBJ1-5	CASRPRQGYSNQPQHF	TGTGCCAGCAGACCCCGGCAGGGGTATAGCAATCAGCCCCAGCATTTT
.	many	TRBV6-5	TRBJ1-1	CASSYGENTEAFF	TGTGCCAGCAGTTACGGCGAGAACACTGAAGCTTTCTTT
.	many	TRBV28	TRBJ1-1	CASSSGGGDTEAFF	TGTGCCAGCAGTTCGGGTGGGGGGGACACTGAAGCTTTCTTT
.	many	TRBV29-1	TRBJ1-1	CSVVEGKAEAFF	TGCAGCGTTGTAGAAGGGAAGGCTGAAGCTTTCTTT
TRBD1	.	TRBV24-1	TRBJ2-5	CATAGQVGQETQYF	TGTGCCACCGCGGGACAGGTTGGGCAAGAGACCCAGTACTTC
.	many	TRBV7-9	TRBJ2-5	CASSGPYQETQYF	TGTGCCAGCAGCGGGCCGTACCAAGAGACCCAGTACTTC
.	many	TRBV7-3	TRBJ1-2	CASSPKAGDYGYTF	TGTGCCAGCAGCCCCAAGGCGGGGGACTATGGCTACACCTTC
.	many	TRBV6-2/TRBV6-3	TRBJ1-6	CATRGSLLLDSPLHF	TGTGCCACTCGAGGCAGTCTCCTCTTGGATTCACCCCTCCACTTT
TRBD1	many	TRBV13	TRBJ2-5	CASSSGGETQYF	TGTGCCAGCAGTTCAGGGGGAGAGACCCAGTACTTC
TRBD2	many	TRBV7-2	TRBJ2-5	CASSLLLGGETQYF	TGTGCCAGCAGCTTATTGCTGGGGGGGGAGACCCAGTACTTC
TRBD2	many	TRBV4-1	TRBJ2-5	CASSYLGLAGHEKTQYF	TGCGCCAGCAGCTACTTGGGGCTAGCGGGACACGAAAAGACCCAGTACTTC
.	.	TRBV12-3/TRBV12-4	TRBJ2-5	CASSKGQNQETQYF	TGTGCCAGCAGCAAGGGACAAAACCAAGAGACCCAGTACTTC
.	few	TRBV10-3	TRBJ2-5	CAISAGRQETQYF	TGTGCCATCAGTGCGGGCAGGCAAGAGACCCAGTACTTC
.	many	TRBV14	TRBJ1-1	CASSPRVSTEAFF	TGTGCCAGCAGCCCCAGGGTGAGCACTGAAGCTTTCTTT
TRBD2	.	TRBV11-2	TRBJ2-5	CASSLGGAGDGRETQYF	TGTGCCAGCAGCTTAGGGGGAGCGGGAGACGGGCGAGAGACCCAGTACTTC
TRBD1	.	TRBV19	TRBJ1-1	CASSIALGQGNTEAFF	TGTGCCAGTAGTATCGCATTGGGACAGGGGAACACTGAAGCTTTCTTT
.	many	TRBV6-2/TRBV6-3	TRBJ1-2	CASTLNRVSGLTRGYTF	TGTGCCAGCACCCTAAACAGGGTGTCTGGATTAACCCGAGGCTACACCTTC
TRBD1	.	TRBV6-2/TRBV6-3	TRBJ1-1	CASSRDRTATEAFF	TGTGCCAGCAGCCGGGACAGGACGGCCACTGAAGCTTTCTTT
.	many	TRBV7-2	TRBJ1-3	CASSTGPYSGNTIYF	TGTGCCAGCAGCACCGGGCCCTACTCTGGAAACACCATATATTTT
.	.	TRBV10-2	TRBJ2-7	CASGAPYEQYF	TGCGCCAGCGGGGCCCCCTACGAGCAGTACTTC
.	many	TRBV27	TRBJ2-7	CASSYGAGGYEQYF	TGTGCCAGCAGTTACGGGGCCGGCGGCTACGAGCAGTACTTC